The rows below give T cell receptor beta chains drawn from one sample of a study of CD8 T cells in ankylosing spondylitis. MiXCR, run by TCRdb on the 5' RACE reads, gives a single entry per CDR3 protein. Here the sample spans about 800,000 distinct CDR3 sequences, 12% being singletons. The specimen sequenced was blood, either unsorted or a sorted T cell fraction (not recorded which). These receptors all come from a male donor with ankylosing spondylitis. CDR3s include the opening cysteine and the closing phenylalanine or tryptophan. D genes are given only for firm matches. Part of the rows lack a size; the others show once, few, many or a class for expanded clones.

cdr3_nt cdr3_aa v_call clone_size j_call d_call
TGCAGCGTACAGGGGGACCACGGGTCCTACGAGCAGTACTTC CSVQGDHGSYEQYF TRBV29-1 many TRBJ2-7 TRBD1
TGTGCCAGCTCCTTTGGGCTGCGCGAAAAACTGTTTTTT CASSFGLREKLFF TRBV18 few TRBJ1-4 -
TGTGCCAGCAGGGTGCGGTGGGCCGGGGAGCTGTTTTTT CASRVRWAGELFF TRBV6-2/TRBV6-3 few TRBJ2-2 -
TGCAGTGCTAGGACTGTTGCTGGCTACACCTTC CSARTVAGYTF TRBV20-1 few TRBJ1-2 -
TGCAGTGCCGGGGATAGCGGGTTAAGCGAGCAGTTCTTC CSAGDSGLSEQFF TRBV20-1 many TRBJ2-1 TRBD2
TGCAGTGCCACCCGGACAGGATCCCAAGAGACCCAGTACTTC CSATRTGSQETQYF TRBV20-1 many TRBJ2-5 TRBD1
TGTGCCAGCAGTTCCAGGGGGCGTGGGCACATTCAGTACTTC CASSSRGRGHIQYF TRBV6-5 few TRBJ2-4 TRBD1
TGTGCCAGCAACCCACAGGGACCTAGCACAGATACGCAGTATTTT CASNPQGPSTDTQYF TRBV6-1 few TRBJ2-3 -
TGCAGTGCTAGAAGTTTTGGCAGGGGATACGAGCAGTACTTC CSARSFGRGYEQYF TRBV20-1 - TRBJ2-7 -
TGTGCCAGCAGCAAAGGGACTAGCGGAATACCTAGCACAGATACGCAGTATTTT CASSKGTSGIPSTDTQYF TRBV21-1 few TRBJ2-3 -
TGCAGTGCCGTCATGGCTAGCGGGAGTCGGTTGCAGTATTTT CSAVMASGSRLQYF TRBV20-1 - TRBJ2-3 TRBD2
TGCAGTGCCACAGGGGGGGATACGCAGTATTTT CSATGGDTQYF TRBV20-1 few TRBJ2-3 TRBD1
TGCAGTGCTCCCGTGAGGGACAGGGGCAGTCAGCCCCAGCATTTT CSAPVRDRGSQPQHF TRBV20-1 many TRBJ1-5 TRBD1
TGCAGTGCCACTCGGACAGGGCTAGAGACCCAGTACTTC CSATRTGLETQYF TRBV20-1 - TRBJ2-5 TRBD1
TGTGCCAGCAGTGCGTGGGGCGCTTCCTACAATGAGCAGTTCTTC CASSAWGASYNEQFF TRBV28 - TRBJ2-1 -
TGCAGTGCCCCTAGGACATTAGGGGAGACCCAGTACTTC CSAPRTLGETQYF TRBV20-1 - TRBJ2-5 -
TGCGCCAGCAGCCAAGAAACCCTCTCCGAGCAGTACTTC CASSQETLSEQYF TRBV4-3 - TRBJ2-7 -
TGTGCCAGCAGCGTCATTTACGGGGTTACAGATACGCAGTATTTT CASSVIYGVTDTQYF TRBV9 - TRBJ2-3 -
TGTGCCAGCAGTTCCCATACGGCAGGGCCAGGGGATCAGCCCCAGCATTTT CASSSHTAGPGDQPQHF TRBV12-3/TRBV12-4 - TRBJ1-5 -
TGTGCCAGCAGTTCGATGTCCGATACGCAGTATTTT CASSSMSDTQYF TRBV28 - TRBJ2-3 -
TGTGCCACCAGTGATCATACTAGCGGGAGACGAGAAGAGCAGTTCTTC CATSDHTSGRREEQFF TRBV24-1 few TRBJ2-1 TRBD2
TGTGCCAGCAGCTTAGCGCCCAGGGCAGGGGCTAATGAAAAACTGTTTTTT CASSLAPRAGANEKLFF TRBV7-2 - TRBJ1-4 -
TGCGCCAGCAGCCAAGGACTAGCGGGAGATGGCACCGGGGAGCTGTTTTTT CASSQGLAGDGTGELFF TRBV4-3 - TRBJ2-2 TRBD2
TGCAGTGCTAGCTCTCAAGGGCCCACAGATACGCAGTATTTT CSASSQGPTDTQYF TRBV20-1 many TRBJ2-3 -
TGCAGCGTTGGATGGGGACTACCGAACAATGAGCAGTTCTTC CSVGWGLPNNEQFF TRBV29-1 many TRBJ2-1 TRBD2
TGTGCCACCAGTGAGCAGCACACTAGCACAGATACGCAGTATTTT CATSEQHTSTDTQYF TRBV24-1 - TRBJ2-3 -
TGTGCCACCAGTGAGGACTCCTACAATGAGCAGTTCTTC CATSEDSYNEQFF TRBV24-1 many TRBJ2-1 -
TGTGCCAGCTCACCACAAAGAGAGCGCACAGATACGCAGTATTTT CASSPQRERTDTQYF TRBV18 few TRBJ2-3 -
TGTGCCAGCAGTTTCCCTACCAGCGTTGAGCAGTACTTC CASSFPTSVEQYF TRBV28 few TRBJ2-7 -
TGTGCCAGCAGCGTCGGACAGGGACCGTTCTTCTATGGCTACACCTTC CASSVGQGPFFYGYTF TRBV5-6 - TRBJ1-2 TRBD1
TGCAGTGCTGGCGGGGGAACAGTCGGCTACACCTTC CSAGGGTVGYTF TRBV20-1 many TRBJ1-2 -
TGCAGTGCTAGAGATCTAAAAGGACAGGGTGGGGCAGATACGCAGTATTTT CSARDLKGQGGADTQYF TRBV20-1 few TRBJ2-3 TRBD1
TGTGCCAGCAGCTTACCAGGACTAGCGGGGGCTTCCTACAATGAGCAGTTCTTC CASSLPGLAGASYNEQFF TRBV11-2 few TRBJ2-1 TRBD2
TGCAGTGCTAGAGGATACCAGTTGAACACTGAAGCTTTCTTT CSARGYQLNTEAFF TRBV20-1 - TRBJ1-1 -
TGCGCCAGCTCAACTATACAGGGAGACACAGATACGCAGTATTTT CASSTIQGDTDTQYF TRBV10-1 few TRBJ2-3 -
TGCGCCAGCAGCCAAGATGGGGGGCACGGGGAGCTGTTTTTT CASSQDGGHGELFF TRBV4-3 few TRBJ2-2 -
TGTGCCAGCAGTTCTTACCCGGGATACCAAGAGACCCAGTACTTC CASSSYPGYQETQYF TRBV6-5 few TRBJ2-5 -
TGTGCCAGCAAGGAAGGACTCACGGGGGGACCCCAGCATTTT CASKEGLTGGPQHF TRBV12-3/TRBV12-4 many TRBJ1-5 -
TGTGCCAGCAGTTTAAACCGGGACTGGGGCTATGAGCAGTTCTTC CASSLNRDWGYEQFF TRBV6-5 - TRBJ2-1 -
TGTGCCAGCAGTCCGGGACTAGCGGGGGCTGAGACCCAGTACTTC CASSPGLAGAETQYF TRBV28 few TRBJ2-5 TRBD2
TGCAGTGCTAGAAAAGGCAGGCTAACCCAAGAGACCCAGTACTTC CSARKGRLTQETQYF TRBV20-1 - TRBJ2-5 -
TGTGCCAGCAGCTTGCAGGATCCTCAGCCCCAGCATTTT CASSLQDPQPQHF TRBV7-9 few TRBJ1-5 -
TGTGCCAGCAGCCCCGGACGGGAACTAGAGACCCAGTACTTC CASSPGRELETQYF TRBV7-2 many TRBJ2-5 -
TGTGCCAGCAGTAACGCGGGGACCCTCCTGATTTTT CASSNAGTLLIF TRBV6-5 - TRBJ1-5 -
TGTGCCAGCAGCCTGTTACATACCCAGGGCTACAATGAGCAGTTCTTC CASSLLHTQGYNEQFF TRBV5-4 few TRBJ2-1 -
TGTGCCAGCAGCTTAGGGGTACTAGCGGTCCAAGAGACCCAGTACTTC CASSLGVLAVQETQYF TRBV7-2 - TRBJ2-5 TRBD2
TGTGCCAGCAGCTTAGCGGGGGCCTACAATGAGCAGTTCTTC CASSLAGAYNEQFF TRBV12-3/TRBV12-4 many TRBJ2-1 TRBD2
TGCGCCAGCAGCCAAGATTATTTCCGGGGGCACCCTAACTATGGCTACACCTTC CASSQDYFRGHPNYGYTF TRBV4-3 - TRBJ1-2 -
TGTGCCAGCAGCTTAACCCCGCGGGGGCACACGACAGATACGCAGTATTTT CASSLTPRGHTTDTQYF TRBV7-3 - TRBJ2-3 -